Listed below are T cell receptor beta chains from one sample, sequenced in a study of blood T cell repertoires in COVID-19. Profiled with immunoSEQ multiplex PCR; TCRdb holds only in-frame clones, not every one. In the table there are 60,000 to 90,000 clones, 73% of which are singletons. What was sequenced was peripheral blood. The source of these receptors is a man in his 60s with acute or convalescent COVID-19. Both conserved end residues are part of each CDR3. The size field is filled for only some rows; it gives once, few, many or a size class.

cdr3_aa	v_call	j_call	clone_size
CASSLGREGAGEKLFF	TRBV19	TRBJ1-4	.
CASSPGQQANVLTF	TRBV5-1	TRBJ2-6	.
CASHPPGYGNTIYF	TRBV21-1	TRBJ1-3	.
CASSLDAGNYGYTF	TRBV7-8	TRBJ1-2	.
CASSLGTGEETQYF	TRBV11-2	TRBJ2-5	once
CASRTNRLTGGAGYTF	TRBV27	TRBJ1-2	many
CASSLTGSLNTEAFF	TRBV7-8	TRBJ1-1	.
CASRQPGLAGSYEQYF	TRBV6-6	TRBJ2-7	.
CASSSDRATDTQYF	TRBV2	TRBJ2-3	few
CASGGTGRYGYTF	TRBV12-3/TRBV12-4	TRBJ1-2	.
CASSLTQTNEKLFF	TRBV5-1	TRBJ1-4	.
CASSSRDRLNSPLHF	TRBV5-1	TRBJ1-6	once
CASSLGLAGATDTQYF	TRBV7-7	TRBJ2-3	.
CASSSGQDYNSPLHF	TRBV7-6	TRBJ1-6	few
CASRVSLAGGLAKNIQYF	TRBV2	TRBJ2-4	.
CASSSGLAGVTDTQYF	TRBV19	TRBJ2-3	.